The clone carrying this T cell receptor beta chain was observed at least ten times. The length of the CDR3 is 18 residues. Germline CDR1 reads SEHNR; CDR2 reads FQNEAQ (reference sequence). The V and J ends lost 5 bases and 0 bases, in that order; junction bases with no gene match: 13. The source of the sample is a study of neurological immune-mediated disorders. Source material was 2 million unsorted PBMCs, stored at -80 °C in RNAlater. In each sequencing run, over 170 million TCR-beta sequences were generated from 15-18 subjects. TCRdb re-called the 5' RACE reads with MiXCR, one entry per CDR3 protein. Of 70,000 to 95,000 distinct CDR3 sequences in the sample, roughly a sixth are singletons; the top ten hold roughly 15%.

The sequenced sample consisted of PBMCs. This receptor was obtained from a woman aged 40 to 55 in good health. The genes are TRBV7-9 and TRBJ2-7; 10 nucleotides line up with TRBD2. The CDR3 is CASSDGYSGGPSSYEQYF. For the CDR3, the DNA is TGTGCCAGCAGCGACGGATATAGCGGGGGGCCTAGCTCCTACGAGCAGTACTTC.